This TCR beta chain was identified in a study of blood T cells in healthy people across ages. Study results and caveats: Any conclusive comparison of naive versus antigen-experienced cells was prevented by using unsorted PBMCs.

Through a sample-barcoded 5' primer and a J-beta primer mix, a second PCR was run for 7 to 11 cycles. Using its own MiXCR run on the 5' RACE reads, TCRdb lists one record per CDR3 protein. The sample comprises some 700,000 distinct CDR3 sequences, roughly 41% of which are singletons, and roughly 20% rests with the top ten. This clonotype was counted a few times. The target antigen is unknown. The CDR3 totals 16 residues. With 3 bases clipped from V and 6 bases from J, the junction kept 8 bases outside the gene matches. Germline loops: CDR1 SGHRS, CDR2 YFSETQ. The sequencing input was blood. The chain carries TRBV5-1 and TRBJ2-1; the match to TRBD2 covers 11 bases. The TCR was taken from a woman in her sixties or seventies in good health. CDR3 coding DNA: TGCGCCAGCAGCTCCTCCGGGACTAGCGGAACCAATGAGCAGTTCTTC. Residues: CASSSSGTSGTNEQFF.